Below, 15 T cell receptor beta chains from the same sample are listed, as sequenced in a study of CD8 T cells in ankylosing spondylitis. TCRdb ran MiXCR on the 5' RACE reads and lists one entry per CDR3 protein. The sample contains over 30,000 distinct CDR3 sequences, 16% of which appear only once. The material sequenced was blood. Receptors originate from a male donor with ankylosing spondylitis or in good health (not recorded which).

The V gene is TRBV20-1, the J gene TRBJ2-2; a possible D gene is TRBD2 (5 bases). Trimming removed 4 bases at V and 0 bases at J, with 6 bases between. The V gene's germline CDR1 is DFQATT and CDR2 SNEGSKA (reference sequence). The CDR3 has 13 amino acids. The CDR3 loop reads CSAKLANTGELFF. The CDR3 coding sequence is TGCAGTGCTAAACTAGCGAACACCGGGGAGCTGTTTTTT.

This clonotype was observed a handful of times. V usage is TRBV29-1 and J usage is TRBJ2-4; D not resolved. Between the trimmed V and J ends, which lost 3 bases and 5 bases, there was a span of 11 bases. Germline CDR1 reads SQVTM; CDR2 reads ANQGSEA. There are 13 residues in the CDR3. The CDR3 spells CSVEGLWQNIQYF. CDR3 DNA sequence: TGCAGCGTTGAGGGTTTATGGCAAAACATTCAGTACTTC. Drawing the rest from reference TRBV29-1 and TRBJ2-4, the complete variable domain is SAVISQKPSRDICQRGTSLTIQCQVDSQVTMMFWYRQQPGQSLTLIATANQGSEATYESGFVIDKFPISRPNLTFSTLTVSNMSPEDSSIYLCSVEGLWQNIQYFGAGTRLSVL.

This clonotype was picked up a small number of times. This chain links TRBV6-6 with TRBJ2-5; the D gene could be TRBD1 or TRBD2 (6 bases each). Trimming cost V 5 bases and J 1 base, with 14 bases left between them. This CDR3 spans 15 amino acids. From germline, CDR1 is MNHNY and CDR2 SVGAGI (reference sequence). This CDR3 is CASSPLGGLQETQYF. In DNA, the CDR3 is TGTGCCAGCAGTCCATTAGGGGGGCTCCAAGAGACCCAGTACTTC.

This clonotype was detected only a few times. V gene TRBV7-2 combines with J gene TRBJ2-3, with 13 bases matching TRBD2. CDR1 is SGHTA and CDR2 is FQGNSA in the germline V gene. The V segment lost 4 bases and the J segment 3 bases; nucleotides outside the gene matches: 7. This CDR3 region has 17 residues. The CDR3 spells CASSSGTSGVGTDTQYF. The CDR3, as DNA: TGTGCCAGCAGCTCTGGGACTAGCGGGGTCGGGACAGATACGCAGTATTTT.

V usage is TRBV28 and J usage is TRBJ2-4; 10 bases are shared with TRBD1. In germline, CDR1 is MDHEN, CDR2 SYDVKM. The CDR3 loop spans 15 amino acids. Trimming at V came to 6 bases and at J to 7 bases, leaving 9 bases not matched to a gene. The CDR3 DNA follows: TGTGCCAGCAGCCCCCGGACAGGGGGTAGGAACATTCAGTACTTC. It encodes CASSPRTGGRNIQYF.

The table lists this clonotype with a few counts. The V gene is TRBV28, the J gene TRBJ2-3, with D hard to call. This CDR3 is built from 16 residues. Trimming cost V 3 bases and J 0 bases, with 13 bases left between them. Germline V lookup: CDR1 MDHEN, CDR2 SYDVKM. The CDR3 spells CASSFRVVLSTDTQYF. CDR3 in DNA: TGTGCCAGCAGTTTCAGAGTGGTCCTGAGCACAGATACGCAGTATTTT.

V is TRBV7-2 and J is TRBJ1-3, with 10 bases fitting TRBD1. The V segment lost 2 bases and the J segment 2 bases; nucleotides outside the gene matches: 9. The germline gives CDR1 SGHTA, CDR2 FQGNSA. The CDR3 has 18 residues. CDR3 in amino acids: CASSLYRDRGQAGNTIYF. In DNA, the CDR3 is TGTGCCAGCAGCTTATACCGGGACAGGGGTCAGGCTGGAAACACCATATATTTT.

This clonotype turned up a few times. The rearrangement links TRBV28 to TRBJ2-7, with D unclear. There are 15 residues in the CDR3. Trimming cost V 5 bases and J 3 bases, with 17 bases left between them. CDR1 is MDHEN and CDR2 is SYDVKM in the germline V gene. CDR3 nucleotides: TGTGCCAGCAGTGGGCCCCTTTGGGGTTTCTACGAGCAGTACTTC. Translation gives CASSGPLWGFYEQYF.

This clonotype was counted a few times. V and J are TRBV12-3 or TRBV12-4 and TRBJ1-5, with D possibly TRBD1 on 5 matching bases. The V gene lost 6 bases and the J gene lost 5 bases, with 17 bases spanning the gap. This CDR3 contains 15 residues. The CDR3 protein is CASSDRFLDDQPQHF. The CDR3 DNA reads as TGTGCCAGCAGCGACAGATTCTTAGACGATCAGCCCCAGCATTTT.

This clonotype has just a few counts. The chain employs TRBV6-2 or TRBV6-3 and TRBJ2-1; D is unresolved. Germline lookup yields CDR1 MNHEY and CDR2 SVGEGT. The CDR3 is 15 residues long. Trimming shortened V by 5 bases and J by 0 bases, and 11 bases separated the two germline ends. DNA of the CDR3: TGTGCCAGCAGTGCACGCCCGATCTCCTACAATGAGCAGTTCTTC. Protein sequence: CASSARPISYNEQFF.

The V gene is TRBV14, the J gene TRBJ2-2, with D perhaps matching TRBD2 (5 bases). The CDR3 sequence is 16 residues long. Germline V CDR1 and CDR2: SGHDN, FVKESK. V was pared by 4 bases and J by 0 bases, with 12 bases between. The CDR3 bases are TGTGCCAGCAGCCCCAACGGGGTCGCGAACACCGGGGAGCTGTTTTTT. It is translated as CASSPNGVANTGELFF. Based on the CDR3 plus reference TRBV14 and TRBJ2-2, the full variable domain is EAGVTQFPSHSVIEKGQTVTLRCDPISGHDNLYWYRRVMGKEIKFLLHFVKESKQDESGMPNNRFLAERTGGTYSTLKVQPAELEDSGVYFCASSPNGVANTGELFFGEGSRLTVL.

The J gene is TRBJ2-3, the V gene TRBV24-1, with a weak D call TRBD2 (6 bases). This CDR3 has 14 amino acids. V lost 0 bases, J lost 3 bases, and 6 bases lay in between. Germline V gene sequence: CDR1 KGHDR, CDR2 SFDVKD. The CDR3 coding sequence is TGTGCCACCAGTGATTTGCGGGAGACAGATACGCAGTATTTT. This sequence encodes CATSDLRETDTQYF.

This chain links TRBV7-3 with TRBJ2-2; D remains unclear. The V end lost 2 bases, the J end lost 6 bases, and 10 bases lay between the germline ends. CDR1 and CDR2 from the germline V gene are SGHTA and FQGTGA. This CDR3 has 14 amino acids. The CDR3 sequence is CASSLGQASGELFF. CDR3 DNA: TGTGCCAGCAGCTTAGGGCAAGCGTCCGGGGAGCTGTTTTTT.

The table lists this clonotype with a few counts. The chain combines TRBV7-2 with TRBJ1-2; 8 nucleotides match TRBD1. There are 13 residues in the CDR3. The V and J ends lost 5 bases and 8 bases, in that order; junction bases with no gene match: 7. Germline V gene data show CDR1 as SGHTA and CDR2 as FQGNSA. The CDR3 DNA reads as TGTGCCAGCAGCCCCGGACAGGGCGGAGGCTACACCTTC. It encodes CASSPGQGGGYTF.

The chain joins TRBV29-1 to TRBJ1-1; D call uncertain. Germline V gene lookup returns CDR1 SQVTM and CDR2 ANQGSEA. The length of the CDR3 is 11 residues. The V end was cut by 4 bases, the J end by 3 bases, with 6 bases between. In DNA, the CDR3 is TGCAGCGTTGCGGGGTACACTGAAGCTTTCTTT. As protein: CSVAGYTEAFF.